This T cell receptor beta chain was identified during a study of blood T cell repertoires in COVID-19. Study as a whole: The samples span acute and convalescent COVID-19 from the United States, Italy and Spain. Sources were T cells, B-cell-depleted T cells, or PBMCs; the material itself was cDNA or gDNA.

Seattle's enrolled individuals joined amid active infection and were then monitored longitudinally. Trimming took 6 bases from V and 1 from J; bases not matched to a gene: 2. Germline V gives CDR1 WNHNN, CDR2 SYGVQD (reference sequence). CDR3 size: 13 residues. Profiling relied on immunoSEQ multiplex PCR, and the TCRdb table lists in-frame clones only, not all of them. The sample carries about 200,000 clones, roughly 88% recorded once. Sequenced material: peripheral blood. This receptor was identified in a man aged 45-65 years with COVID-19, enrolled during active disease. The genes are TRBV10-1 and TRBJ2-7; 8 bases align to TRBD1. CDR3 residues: CASRGDRSYEQYF. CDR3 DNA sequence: TGCGCCAGCAGGGGGGACAGGTCCTACGAGCAGTACTTC.